The 18 T cell receptor beta chains in this list originate from one sample, sequenced in a study of T-cell reconstitution after alpha-beta-depleted transplantation in children (dated by TCRdb to about 2016). The library came from PCR. This sample was sequenced with an Illumina HiSeq 2500. To normalize quantification of the TCRbeta repertoire, the TCR libraries were built with molecular barcoding that relied on unique molecular identifiers. TCRdb trimmed public reads at Q25 via fastp, called clones via MiXCR and kept in-frame beta chains. Each CDR3 protein gets just one entry, which takes the most common genes and DNA from the rows behind it. The sample has approximately 210,000 distinct CDR3 sequences on record, about a sixth of them singletons. The ten most abundant clones make up 40% to 50% of the sample. This sample's treatment or condition label indicates: allogeneic hematopoietic cell transplantation with graft depleted of TCRalphabeta T cells and CD19 B cells.

The sequencing here drew on PBMCs, mostly from graft donor cells, taken 360 days after TCRalphabeta/CD19-depleted stem cell transplant. Receptors were obtained from a male patient under 10 years old who had a stem cell transplant for acute lymphoblastic leukemia, so the T cells may come from the graft donor.

This clonotype has a handful of counts. The V gene is TRBV6-1, the J gene TRBJ2-1; D is undetermined. Germline CDR1 reads MNHNS; CDR2 reads SASEGT. V was cut by 0 bases and J by 2 bases, with 11 bases left in between. CDR3 length: 16 amino acids. The CDR3 nucleotides read TGTGCCAGCAGTGAAGCCCCCGGTGGCACCTACAATGAGCAGTTCTTC. Translated: CASSEAPGGTYNEQFF.

There are a few counts of this clonotype. The chain uses TRBV27 and TRBJ1-6; TRBD1 agrees at 7 bases. Germline CDR1 MNHEY, CDR2 SMNVEV (reference sequence). Germline trimming cut 5 bases from V and 7 bases from J; bases unmatched to any gene: 8. The CDR3 has 15 amino acids. The CDR3 protein is CASSTPGQPNSPLHF. CDR3 DNA sequence: TGTGCCAGCAGTACACCGGGACAGCCGAATTCACCCCTCCACTTT.

The CDR3 bases are TGCGCCAGCAGCCCGGACAGGACCCTATACAATGAGCAGTTCTTC. Amino acid sequence: CASSPDRTLYNEQFF. This chain uses TRBV5-1 with TRBJ2-1; 7 nucleotides match TRBD1. Germline CDR1 reads SGHRS; CDR2 reads YFSETQ. The length of the CDR3 is 15 residues. Trimming cost V 4 bases and J 4 bases; bases outside gene matches: 8. Looking up the rest from reference TRBV5-1 and TRBJ2-1 gives the full variable domain: KAGVTQTPRYLIKTRGQQVTLSCSPISGHRSVSWYQQTPGQGLQFLFEYFSETQRNKGNFPGRFSGRQFSNSRSEMNVSTLELGDSALYLCASSPDRTLYNEQFFGPGTRLTVL.

The chain employs TRBV18 and TRBJ1-1, with a weak D call TRBD1 (5 bases). Germline CDR1 is KGHSH and CDR2 is LQKENI. V was clipped by 1 base and J by 3 bases, with 12 bases between them. The CDR3 is 15 amino acids. The CDR3 DNA sequence: TGTGCCAGCTCACCACGTGAAGGGGATTACACTGAAGCTTTCTTT. Translation: CASSPREGDYTEAFF.

This clonotype has only a few counts. V and J are TRBV6-2 or TRBV6-3 and TRBJ2-5, with D perhaps assigned TRBD1 or TRBD2 (6 bases each). Germline V gives CDR1 MNHEY, CDR2 SVGEGT. V was shortened by 4 bases and J by 4 bases, with 7 bases between the two germline ends. The CDR3 consists of 12 residues. The CDR3 here is CASSSGAETQYF. The CDR3, as DNA: TGTGCCAGCAGTTCGGGGGCAGAGACCCAGTACTTC.

V and J are TRBV20-1 and TRBJ2-1; D could derive from TRBD1 or TRBD2 (5 bases each). V was cut by 1 base and J by 1 base, with 14 bases left in between. In germline, CDR1 is DFQATT, CDR2 SNEGSKA (reference sequence). The CDR3 runs to 16 residues. The CDR3 DNA reads as TGCAGTGCTAGAGTGTTAATGAGGGGATCCTACAATGAGCAGTTCTTC. It is translated as CSARVLMRGSYNEQFF.

The gene calls are TRBV7-9 and TRBJ2-2; 9 nucleotides agree with TRBD1. J was trimmed by 10 bases and V by 4 bases; bases with no gene match: 13. The CDR3 loop spans 16 amino acids. The germline gives CDR1 SEHNR, CDR2 FQNEAQ (reference sequence). The CDR3 reads CASSSRTGVDIKELFF. The CDR3 nucleotides are TGTGCCAGCAGCTCGAGGACAGGGGTGGACATCAAGGAGCTGTTTTTT.

The chain links TRBV27 to TRBJ2-7; D is ambiguous. This CDR3 comprises 11 residues. V lost 6 bases, J lost 6 bases, and 9 bases lay in between. Per the germline V gene, CDR1 is MNHEY and CDR2 is SMNVEV (reference sequence). The CDR3 DNA is TGTGCCAGCAGCTCGGCCACCGAGCAGTACTTC. Its translation is CASSSATEQYF.

This clonotype was seen a few times. The rearrangement joins TRBV5-5 to TRBJ2-3, with 7 bases matching TRBD2. The CDR3 spans 15 residues. Germline V lookup: CDR1 SGHKS, CDR2 YYEKEE (reference sequence). The V segment lost 4 bases and the J segment 3 bases; nucleotides outside the gene matches: 8. CDR3 nucleotides: TGTGCCAGCAGCCTAGGGGAGGGTTGGACAGATACGCAGTATTTT. Encoded protein: CASSLGEGWTDTQYF.

This clonotype was seen a handful of times. The chain has TRBV20-1 and TRBJ2-7; D may be TRBD2 (5 bases). Germline V gene lookup returns CDR1 DFQATT and CDR2 SNEGSKA (reference sequence). This CDR3 spans 14 amino acids. V lost 6 bases and J lost 2, with 17 bases in between. In DNA, the CDR3 is TGCAGTGCCAGTACGGCAGGAGGTACCTACGAGCAGTACTTC. It encodes CSASTAGGTYEQYF.

The CDR3 DNA is TGTGCCAGCAGTCTCCGGCTAGGGTTCCGCACAGATACGCAGTATTTT. It is translated as CASSLRLGFRTDTQYF. The rearrangement joins TRBV27 to TRBJ2-3; D not certain. This CDR3 has 16 residues. Germline-derived CDR1 and CDR2 are MNHEY and SMNVEV (reference sequence). V was cut by 5 bases and J by 1 base, with 16 bases left in between.

This chain uses TRBV7-9 with TRBJ2-5; D gene uncertain. The V end was cut by 1 base, the J end by 7 bases, with 7 bases between. The CDR3 is 12 residues long. Germline V gene sequence: CDR1 SEHNR, CDR2 FQNEAQ (reference sequence). CDR3 protein: CASSLVYRTQYF. The CDR3 bases are TGTGCCAGCAGCTTAGTGTACCGGACCCAGTACTTC.

This chain links TRBV9 with TRBJ2-5, with 7 bases aligning to TRBD1. The CDR3 has 16 amino acids. Germline loops: CDR1 SGDLS, CDR2 YYNGEE. V was clipped by 4 bases and J by 6 bases; unmatched bases: 15. The CDR3 nucleotides read TGTGCCAGCAGCTCCAGAAGGACAGGCCCTATGAAGACCCAGTACTTC. Encoded protein: CASSSRRTGPMKTQYF.

This chain joins TRBV20-1 and TRBJ2-1; TRBD2 matches 10 bases. V dropped 5 bases and J dropped 5; count of bases not matched to a gene: 15. The CDR3 is 17 residues long. CDR1 is DFQATT, CDR2 SNEGSKA, per germline (reference sequence). The CDR3, as DNA: TGCAGTGCTCTCCCTTTGCTTCTAGCGGGGGCCCACAATGAGCAGTTCTTC. Translation: CSALPLLLAGAHNEQFF.

The CDR3, as DNA: TGTGCCAGCAGCCAGACAGGGGGGTTGGGGGAGCAGTACTTC. Translating gives CASSQTGGLGEQYF. The chain has TRBV27 and TRBJ2-7; 9 positions match TRBD1. The ends lost 6 bases at V and 7 bases at J; junction bases unmatched: 10. Germline-derived CDR1 and CDR2 are MNHEY and SMNVEV (reference sequence). The CDR3 has 14 residues.

This clonotype has more than one count but fewer than ten. The chain is built from TRBV3-1 and TRBJ2-7, with 8 nucleotides matching TRBD1. Germline V gene sequence: CDR1 LGHDT, CDR2 YNNKEL (reference sequence). Losses at the gene ends were 0 bases for V and 2 bases for J; bases not matched to a gene: 3. The CDR3 is 15 residues long. The CDR3 spells CASSQDPGQAYEQYF. The CDR3 coding sequence is TGTGCCAGCAGCCAAGACCCGGGACAGGCCTACGAGCAGTACTTC.

V usage is TRBV24-1 and J usage is TRBJ2-5, with a tentative D call TRBD1 (7 bases). V gave up 5 bases and J gave up 4 bases, with 13 bases separating them. The CDR3 is made up of 14 amino acids. Germline V gene data show CDR1 as KGHDR and CDR2 as SFDVKD. The CDR3 DNA is TGTGCCACCAGTGTACAGGGGCGGGGAGAGACCCAGTACTTC. Translation: CATSVQGRGETQYF.

With respect to this clonotype: Mismatch with germline at one junction end may stem from a read error. The gene calls are TRBV5-1 and TRBJ2-1; 8 bases are shared with TRBD2. CDR3 length: 14 amino acids. CDR1 and CDR2 (germline): SGHRS, YFSETQ. CDR3 protein: CASSLGTSYSEQFF. CDR3 nucleotides: TGCGCCAGCAGCTTGGGGACTAGCTACAGTGAGCAGTTCTTC.